These 27 T cell receptor beta chains share one sample of origin, sequenced in a study of T-cell reconstitution after alpha-beta-depleted transplantation in children. Researchers prepared the TCRbeta library using unique molecular identifiers, the study reports. TCRdb reprocessed the PCR reads with MiXCR, giving one entry per CDR3 protein. The data show 610,000 or so distinct CDR3 sequences, 25% to 30% seen once. The source material was PBMCs, sampled before TCRalphabeta/CD19-depleted stem cell transplant. The receptors originated from a boy under three years old with Wiskott-Aldrich syndrome, due to receive a stem cell transplant.

The V call is TRBV12-3 or TRBV12-4, the J call TRBJ2-5; perhaps TRBD2 as D (6 bases). The germline V and J ends were trimmed by 0 bases and 5 bases, with 22 bases remaining between them. This CDR3 is 18 amino acids long. The CDR3 is CASSLAARVREFGETQYF. The CDR3 DNA sequence: TGTGCCAGCAGTTTAGCGGCGAGAGTCCGGGAGTTCGGGGAGACCCAGTACTTC.

This clonotype was observed a handful of times. The V gene is TRBV5-1, the J gene TRBJ2-3; 10 bases line up with TRBD1. The CDR3 has 16 residues. After removal of 4 bases from V and 1 base from J, the junction contained 6 bases not matched to a gene. Germline V gene data show CDR1 as SGHRS and CDR2 as YFSETQ. CDR3 DNA: TGCGCCAGCAGCGGTACCGGGACAGGGGGCACAGATACGCAGTATTTT. Translating gives CASSGTGTGGTDTQYF.

The sample holds a few counts of this clonotype. The genes are TRBV20-1 and TRBJ2-2, with D perhaps matching TRBD2 (6 bases). The CDR3 loop spans 14 amino acids. V lost 6 bases and J lost 0, with 11 bases in between. Germline-derived CDR1 and CDR2 are DFQATT and SNEGSKA (reference sequence). The chain's CDR3 is CSARTTPNTGELFF. DNA of the CDR3: TGCAGTGCCCGGACTACCCCGAACACCGGGGAGCTGTTTTTT.

The table lists this clonotype with a few counts. The chain combines TRBV5-1 with TRBJ1-2; 9 bases line up with TRBD1. The germline V gene encodes CDR1 SGHRS and CDR2 YFSETQ. The CDR3 contains 15 residues. The J segment lost 4 bases and the V segment lost 4 bases, leaving 8 bases of the junction unmatched. The CDR3 reads CASSTRGQGLYGYTF. As DNA, the CDR3 is TGCGCCAGCAGCACCAGAGGACAGGGGCTCTATGGCTACACCTTC.

V usage is TRBV27 and J usage is TRBJ2-5; perhaps D is TRBD1 or TRBD2 (5 bases each). V lost 5 bases to trimming and J lost 4 bases, with 17 bases between them. In germline, CDR1 is MNHEY, CDR2 SMNVEV (reference sequence). This CDR3 region has 15 residues. CDR3 sequence reads: CASSTRNLGGETQYF. The CDR3 DNA sequence: TGTGCCAGCAGTACACGGAATCTTGGGGGAGAGACCCAGTACTTC.

The chain recombines TRBV27 with TRBJ1-2; the match to TRBD1 covers 7 bases. There are 14 residues in the CDR3. V dropped 6 bases and J dropped 4; count of bases not matched to a gene: 8. CDR1 is MNHEY and CDR2 is SMNVEV in the germline V gene (reference sequence). The CDR3 DNA is TGTGCCAGCAGCTACTCGACAGGGTTCTATGGCTACACCTTC. This encodes CASSYSTGFYGYTF.

This clonotype was observed a few times. The chain couples TRBV12-3 or TRBV12-4 to TRBJ2-7; D is possibly TRBD2 (5 bases). The CDR3 sequence is 16 residues long. The V end lost 0 bases, the J end lost 5 bases, and 17 bases lay between the germline ends. CDR3 DNA sequence: TGTGCCAGCAGTTTAGCGCTCCGGCCTGAGGGCAACGAGCAGTACTTC. Translating gives CASSLALRPEGNEQYF.

This clonotype was found a few times. The chain couples TRBV5-4 to TRBJ2-1, with D perhaps matching TRBD2 (5 bases). Per the germline V gene, CDR1 is SGHNT and CDR2 is YYREEE (reference sequence). V dropped 5 bases and J dropped 0 bases, with 12 bases sitting between them. The CDR3 spans 15 residues. The CDR3 region is CASRMDWDSYNEQFF. The CDR3, as DNA: TGTGCCAGCAGAATGGACTGGGACTCCTACAATGAGCAGTTCTTC.

This clonotype was counted ten times or more. This chain joins TRBV7-2 and TRBJ2-1; no definite D call. Germline assignment: CDR1 SGHTA and CDR2 FQGNSA. This CDR3 comprises 11 residues. V gave up 5 bases and J gave up 4 bases, with 3 bases separating them. In DNA form, the CDR3 reads TGTGCCAGCAGCCCTTACAATGAGCAGTTCTTC. Amino acids: CASSPYNEQFF.

The chain uses TRBV5-1 and TRBJ1-1, with 7 bases identical to TRBD1. The V gene end was trimmed by 1 base and the J gene end by 3 bases; junction bases not matched to a gene: 6. This CDR3 spans 15 amino acids. Germline CDR1 reads SGHRS; CDR2 reads YFSETQ. The CDR3 region has the DNA TGCGCCAGCAGCTTGAAGGCAGGGGGTGACACTGAAGCTTTCTTT. Amino acids: CASSLKAGGDTEAFF.

J is TRBJ1-1 and V is TRBV12-3 or TRBV12-4; 7 nucleotides align to TRBD1. The CDR3 contains 13 residues. The V and J ends lost 6 bases and 2 bases, in that order; junction bases with no gene match: 3. The CDR3 loop is CASRHRGNTEAFF. CDR3 in DNA: TGTGCCAGCAGGCACAGGGGAAACACTGAAGCTTTCTTT.

The table lists this clonotype with a few counts. The gene calls are TRBV10-3 and TRBJ2-3, with 10 bases identical to TRBD1. The V gene end was trimmed by 7 bases and the J gene end by 3 bases; junction bases not matched to a gene: 7. The V gene's germline CDR1 is ENHRY and CDR2 SYGVKD. The CDR3 contains 15 residues. CDR3 coding DNA: TGTGCCATCAATCGACAGGGGGCGGGTACAGATACGCAGTATTTT. It encodes CAINRQGAGTDTQYF.

CDR3 DNA sequence: TGCGCCAGCAGCAACCAGGGGGACTATGGCTACACCTTC. Translating it yields CASSNQGDYGYTF. This sequence joins TRBV5-1 and TRBJ1-2, with 7 bases that match TRBD1. Germline V gene lookup returns CDR1 SGHRS and CDR2 YFSETQ. The CDR3 length is 13 residues. Unmatched junction bases numbered 3, after V lost 4 bases and J lost 3 bases.

The V gene is TRBV6-1, the J gene TRBJ2-7; 7 nucleotides match TRBD2. Germline V gene lookup returns CDR1 MNHNS and CDR2 SASEGT. The CDR3 totals 16 residues. After removal of 6 bases from V and 0 bases from J, the junction contained 11 bases not matched to a gene. CDR3 amino acids: CASRRLTSDNSYEQYF. In DNA, the CDR3 is TGTGCCAGCAGGCGCCTTACTAGCGACAACTCCTACGAGCAGTACTTC.

The chain is built from TRBV29-1 and TRBJ2-2, with D perhaps being TRBD1 or TRBD2 (6 bases each). The germline V gene encodes CDR1 SQVTM and CDR2 ANQGSEA. Trimming stripped 3 bases from V and 5 bases from J, with 19 bases between. The CDR3 runs 16 residues. CDR3 sequence reads: CSVDGFIRGVTGELFF. For the CDR3, the DNA is TGCAGCGTTGATGGGTTTATAAGGGGGGTGACCGGGGAGCTGTTTTTT.

This clonotype was seen a few times. The rearrangement uses TRBV10-2 and TRBJ2-1; D remains unclear. CDR3 length equals 13 residues. Germline CDR1 and CDR2: WSHSY and SAAADI. The ends were cut back, 6 bases at V and 4 bases at J, with 10 bases in the middle. CDR3 nucleotides: TGCGCCAGCAGAGCCGGTGGATACAATGAGCAGTTCTTC. It translates to CASRAGGYNEQFF.

This chain joins TRBV7-2 and TRBJ2-1; 11 bases map to TRBD2. There are 16 residues in the CDR3. V dropped 1 base and J dropped 9; count of bases not matched to a gene: 8. CDR1 SGHTA and CDR2 FQGNSA come from the germline V gene. The CDR3 loop reads CASSLVSGRALGEQFF. CDR3 sequence (DNA): TGTGCCAGCAGCTTAGTTAGCGGGAGGGCCCTCGGTGAGCAGTTCTTC. Together with reference TRBV7-2 and TRBJ2-1, the CDR3 gives the full variable domain: GAGVSQSPSNKVTEKGKDVELRCDPISGHTALYWYRQSLGQGLEFLIYFQGNSAPDKSGLPSDRFSAERTGGSVSTLTIQRTQQEDSAVYLCASSLVSGRALGEQFFGPGTRLTVL.

The CDR3 sequence: CASSLNSDTEAFF. CDR3 coding DNA: TGTGCCAGCAGCTTAAATTCGGACACTGAAGCTTTCTTT. V is TRBV7-9 and J is TRBJ1-1; D not certain. The V and J ends lost 2 bases and 3 bases respectively, with 7 bases between them. The CDR3 spans 13 residues. Germline loops: CDR1 SEHNR, CDR2 FQNEAQ (reference sequence).

This chain uses TRBV5-4 with TRBJ2-1; 10 nucleotides align to TRBD2. CDR3 size: 15 residues. J was trimmed by 8 bases and V by 4 bases; bases with no gene match: 9. Germline lookup yields CDR1 SGHNT and CDR2 YYREEE (reference sequence). In nucleotides, the CDR3 is TGTGCCAGCAGCAACCCAGCGGGAGGGCCCGATGAGCAGTTCTTC. Translated: CASSNPAGGPDEQFF.

This rearrangement joins TRBV30 to TRBJ2-1; D is possibly TRBD1 or TRBD2 (5 bases each). Germline loops: CDR1 GTSNPN, CDR2 SVGIG (reference sequence). The germline V and J ends were trimmed by 8 bases and 0 bases, with 14 bases remaining between them. The CDR3 loop spans 14 amino acids. In DNA form, the CDR3 reads TGTGCCCGTTCGGGGACGGCCTCCTACAATGAGCAGTTCTTC. Translating it yields CARSGTASYNEQFF.

This clonotype was detected only a few times. The V and J genes are TRBV5-5 and TRBJ1-1; a possible D gene is TRBD1 (6 bases). V gave up 5 bases and J gave up 4 bases, with 15 bases separating them. Germline CDR1 is SGHKS and CDR2 is YYEKEE (reference sequence). The length of the CDR3 is 14 residues. The CDR3 spells CASRRQAVVTEAFF. The CDR3 bases are TGTGCCAGCAGGAGACAGGCAGTGGTCACTGAAGCTTTCTTT.

The chain uses TRBV5-1 and TRBJ2-2; 9 bases are shared with TRBD1. The germline V gene has CDR1 SGHRS and CDR2 YFSETQ. CDR3 size: 18 residues. The ends lost 4 bases at V and 5 bases at J; junction bases unmatched: 15. CDR3 DNA sequence: TGCGCCAGCAGCGAATCCCTCACAGGGGGCATTTGGACCGGGGAGCTGTTTTTT. It encodes CASSESLTGGIWTGELFF.

The CDR3: CATSDLWAGELFF. The DNA of the CDR3 is TGTGCCACCAGTGATTTGTGGGCCGGGGAGCTGTTTTTT. The chain recombines TRBV24-1 with TRBJ2-2; D is unclear. V lost 0 bases and J 6 bases, leaving 4 bases between the germline ends. The germline gives CDR1 KGHDR, CDR2 SFDVKD. The CDR3 is made up of 13 amino acids.

This clonotype has a handful of counts. The genes are TRBV29-1 and TRBJ2-5, with TRBD1 matching 7 bases. Germline V lookup: CDR1 SQVTM, CDR2 ANQGSEA. The CDR3 consists of 13 residues. V lost 7 bases, J lost 5 bases, and 10 bases stayed unmatched. DNA of the CDR3: TGCAGCGGCTACACAGGGGCCGGGGAGACCCAGTACTTC. As protein: CSGYTGAGETQYF.

This sequence joins TRBV7-9 and TRBJ2-7; D is perhaps TRBD1 or TRBD2 (5 bases each). Trimming pared 10 bases from V and 5 bases from J, leaving 18 bases between. Germline-derived CDR1 and CDR2 are SEHNR and FQNEAQ (reference sequence). CDR3 length: 13 amino acids. CDR3 sequence (DNA): TGTGCCACATACCGGGACGGGCAGAACGAGCAGTACTTC. Translating it yields CATYRDGQNEQYF.

This clonotype was seen only a few times. The chain is built from TRBV5-5 and TRBJ1-3; possible D gene TRBD1, 5 bases. Trimming left V 0 bases short and J 9 bases short, with 16 bases between. The CDR3 runs to 15 residues. Germline V gene sequence: CDR1 SGHKS, CDR2 YYEKEE (reference sequence). The CDR3 sequence is CASSLETIPGGTIYF. As DNA, the CDR3 is TGTGCCAGCAGCTTGGAGACGATCCCCGGGGGCACCATATATTTT.

V and J are TRBV7-9 and TRBJ2-7, with 10 bases aligning to TRBD2. The CDR3 covers 15 residues. Germline V gene lookup returns CDR1 SEHNR and CDR2 FQNEAQ (reference sequence). Germline trimming cut 7 bases from V and 1 base from J; bases unmatched to any gene: 7. DNA of the CDR3: TGTGCCAGCACCCTAGGGACTAGCGTATCCTACGAGCAGTACTTC. Encoded protein: CASTLGTSVSYEQYF.